This is a list of T cell receptor beta chains from one sample in a study of blood T cell repertoires in COVID-19. TCRdb keeps only in-frame clones here, not all; method: immunoSEQ multiplex PCR. The sample shows 200,000 to 250,000 clones, just over 85% of them seen only once. What was sequenced was PBMCs or T cells enriched from blood (not recorded which). The receptors were gathered from a woman between 40 and 55 years old with acute COVID-19. CDR3s include the opening cysteine and the closing phenylalanine or tryptophan. D genes are given only for firm matches. Expanded clones get a size class; other rows say once, few or many, or leave the size out.

V	size	J	D	CDR3	DNA
TRBV27	NA	TRBJ2-2	TRBD1	CASTSPGQVAEGGELFF	TGTGCCAGCACCTCACCGGGACAGGTCGCCGAAGGCGGGGAGCTGTTTTTT
TRBV29-1	NA	TRBJ1-1	TRBD1	CSVDGRQGGTEAFF	TGCAGCGTTGATGGTAGACAGGGTGGGACTGAAGCTTTCTTT
TRBV15	NA	TRBJ2-5	NA	CATSRDFGRGGETQYF	TGTGCCACCAGCAGAGATTTCGGCAGGGGAGGGGAGACCCAGTACTTC
TRBV6-8	NA	TRBJ2-3	TRBD2	CASSYTSGSGDTQYF	TGTGCCAGCAGTTATACTAGCGGGAGCGGAGATACGCAGTATTTT
TRBV27	NA	TRBJ2-5	NA	CASTGAGTQYF	TGTGCCAGCACCGGGGCGGGAACCCAGTACTTC
TRBV12-3/TRBV12-4	NA	TRBJ1-5	NA	CALLPYCNQPQHF	TGTGCCCTACTCCCGTACTGCAATCAGCCCCAGCATTTT
TRBV14	NA	TRBJ2-1	TRBD2	CASRATSGRNNEQFF	TGTGCCAGCAGAGCTACTAGCGGGAGGAACAATGAGCAGTTCTTC
TRBV2	few	TRBJ1-3	NA	CASSVVGGRSGNTIYF	TGTGCCAGCAGTGTGGTAGGAGGACGCTCTGGAAACACCATATATTTT
TRBV2	NA	TRBJ2-7	TRBD2	CASSSSGRFLYF	TGTGCCAGCAGTTCTAGCGGGAGGTTCCTCTACTTC
TRBV5-6	NA	TRBJ1-1	NA	CASSLGAVEAFF	TGTGCCAGCAGCTTGGGGGCAGTTGAAGCTTTCTTT
TRBV14	NA	TRBJ2-5	TRBD2	CASSLLAGGETQYF	TGTGCCAGCAGCCTCCTAGCGGGAGGAGAGACCCAGTACTTC
TRBV3-1/TRBV3-2	NA	TRBJ2-7	NA	CASSQMENDYEQYF	TGTGCCAGCAGCCAAATGGAGAACGACTACGAGCAGTACTTC
TRBV5-1	NA	TRBJ2-2	NA	CASSLFGDSTGELFF	TGCGCCAGCAGCTTGTTCGGAGATAGCACCGGGGAGCTGTTTTTT
TRBV1	few	TRBJ2-1	NA	CTSSPPSLAGVHNEQFF	TGCACCAGCAGCCCCCCCTCACTAGCGGGCGTCCACAATGAGCAGTTCTTC
TRBV10-3	NA	TRBJ1-2	NA	CAITGQFNYGYTF	TGTGCCATCACTGGACAGTTTAACTATGGCTACACCTTC
TRBV27	once	TRBJ2-7	NA	CASSSTYEQYF	TGTGCCAGCAGTTCCACCTACGAGCAGTACTTC
TRBV5-8	few	TRBJ2-2	TRBD1	CASSLRQGRTGELFF	TGTGCCAGCAGCCTTAGACAGGGTCGCACCGGGGAGCTGTTTTTT
TRBV18	NA	TRBJ2-5	TRBD2	CASSPRGGSHQETQYF	TGTGCCAGCTCACCACGGGGCGGGAGCCACCAAGAGACCCAGTACTTC
TRBV3-1/TRBV3-2	NA	TRBJ2-7	TRBD2	CASSQGLAGSYEQYF	TGTGCCAGCAGCCAGGGACTAGCGGGATCCTACGAGCAGTACTTC
TRBV4-3	NA	TRBJ2-1	NA	CASSQEGRLVTLENEQFF	TGCGCCAGCAGCCAAGAGGGTAGACTAGTCACCCTGGAGAATGAGCAGTTCTTC
TRBV12-5	NA	TRBJ2-3	TRBD2	CASGLAGEVTDTQYF	TGTGCTAGTGGATTAGCGGGAGAGGTTACAGATACGCAGTATTTT
TRBV5-1	NA	TRBJ2-7	NA	CASSLTDYEQYF	TGCGCCAGCAGCTTGACAGACTACGAGCAGTACTTC
TRBV25-1	NA	TRBJ2-5	TRBD2	CASSEAGGLQETQYF	TGTGCCAGCAGTGAAGCGGGAGGCCTTCAAGAGACCCAGTACTTC
TRBV11-3	NA	TRBJ2-7	NA	CASSRLDRSSYEQYF	TGTGCCAGCAGCCGCCTTGACAGGAGCTCCTACGAGCAGTACTTC
TRBV7-9	NA	TRBJ1-5	NA	CASSLGPGFNQPQHF	TGTGCCAGCAGCTTAGGTCCAGGGTTCAATCAGCCCCAGCATTTT
TRBV5-1	NA	TRBJ2-5	TRBD1	CASSFLTGGRETQYF	TGCGCCAGCAGCTTTCTGACAGGGGGCAGGGAGACCCAGTACTTC
TRBV11-3	NA	TRBJ1-1	NA	CASSSQTARNTEAFF	TGTGCCAGCAGCTCCCAGACAGCTCGGAACACTGAAGCTTTCTTT
TRBV18	NA	TRBJ2-1	TRBD2	CASKLAGGPSEQFF	TGTGCCAGCAAATTAGCGGGAGGGCCCAGTGAGCAGTTCTTC
TRBV18	NA	TRBJ1-1	NA	CASSPEVVRVTEAFF	TGTGCCAGCTCACCAGAAGTCGTCAGGGTCACTGAAGCTTTCTTT
TRBV7-8	NA	TRBJ2-7	TRBD1	CASSQTGGKYEQYF	TGTGCCAGCAGCCAAACAGGGGGCAAGTACGAGCAGTACTTC
TRBV5-1	NA	TRBJ1-1	NA	CASSLQGEGTEAFF	TGCGCCAGCAGCTTACAGGGTGAGGGCACTGAAGCTTTCTTT
TRBV19	once	TRBJ2-7	NA	CASSKITVAPYEQYF	TGTGCCAGTAGTAAGATAACAGTTGCACCCTACGAGCAGTACTTC
TRBV19	NA	TRBJ2-3	TRBD2	CASSIGLAGRRDTQYF	TGTGCCAGTAGTATAGGACTAGCGGGCCGGAGGGATACGCAGTATTTT
TRBV28	NA	TRBJ2-3	TRBD2	CASSSGTSGTDTQYF	TGTGCCAGCAGTTCCGGGACTAGCGGCACAGATACGCAGTATTTT
TRBV9	NA	TRBJ2-7	NA	CASSVESRGYEQYF	TGTGCCAGCAGCGTAGAGAGCAGGGGCTACGAGCAGTACTTC
TRBV10-1	NA	TRBJ2-1	NA	CASSGSGAGQNNEQFF	TGCGCCAGCAGTGGGTCCGGGGCGGGACAGAACAATGAGCAGTTCTTC
TRBV5-4	NA	TRBJ2-1	TRBD2	CASSPGGSLVYNEQFF	TGTGCCAGCAGCCCCGGGGGGTCGTTAGTCTACAATGAGCAGTTCTTC
TRBV28	NA	TRBJ2-1	NA	CASSLHEDRGSYNEQFF	TGTGCCAGCAGTTTACATGAGGATCGGGGCTCCTACAATGAGCAGTTCTTC
TRBV5-1	NA	TRBJ2-5	TRBD2	CASRPGTSGETQYF	TGCGCCAGCAGGCCCGGGACTAGTGGAGAGACCCAGTACTTC
TRBV7-9	NA	TRBJ1-5	NA	CASSLGGGHQPQHF	TGTGCCAGCAGCTTAGGGGGGGGGCATCAGCCCCAGCATTTT
TRBV6-5	NA	TRBJ2-7	TRBD1	CASRVIGQAWEQYF	TGTGCCAGCAGGGTAATAGGACAGGCCTGGGAGCAGTACTTC
TRBV9	NA	TRBJ2-1	TRBD2	CASSVGLAGEDEQFF	TGTGCCAGCAGCGTAGGACTAGCGGGAGAAGATGAGCAGTTCTTC
TRBV19	NA	TRBJ1-3	NA	CASSMRTGNTIYF	TGTGCCAGTAGTATGAGGACTGGAAACACCATATATTTT
TRBV7-2	NA	TRBJ2-7	NA	CASSLTGVGSYEQYF	TGTGCCAGCAGCCTCACCGGAGTAGGTAGTTACGAGCAGTACTTC
TRBV28	NA	TRBJ1-4	NA	CASKPRARVSNEKLFF	TGTGCCAGCAAACCTCGGGCCAGGGTTTCTAATGAAAAACTGTTTTTT
TRBV4-2	NA	TRBJ1-1	TRBD1	CASSTRQGAGTEAFF	TGTGCCAGCAGCACTAGACAGGGGGCCGGCACTGAAGCTTTCTTT
TRBV7-2	NA	TRBJ2-2	TRBD2	CASSRTSGSSLNTGELFF	TGTGCCAGCAGCCGGACTAGCGGGAGCAGTTTAAACACCGGGGAGCTGTTTTTT
TRBV29-1	NA	TRBJ2-1	NA	CSVREPTYTYNEQFF	TGCAGCGTTCGGGAACCCACTTATACCTACAATGAGCAGTTCTTC
TRBV5-1	NA	TRBJ2-1	TRBD2	CASSLAGRLAGGNEQFF	TGCGCCAGCAGCTTGGCCGGGCGACTAGCGGGAGGCAATGAGCAGTTCTTC
TRBV29-1	NA	TRBJ2-7	NA	CSGGEAYEQYF	TGCAGCGGAGGGGAGGCCTACGAGCAGTACTTC
TRBV11-3	once	TRBJ1-1	TRBD1	CASSYTTGVDTEAFF	TGTGCCAGCAGTTATACCACAGGGGTCGACACTGAAGCTTTCTTT
TRBV19	NA	TRBJ2-6	NA	CASSSGGLRAGANVLTF	TGTGCCAGTAGTTCAGGAGGTTTAAGGGCTGGGGCCAACGTCCTGACTTTC
TRBV7-8	NA	TRBJ1-5	NA	CASSWGRSGNQPQHF	TGTGCCAGCAGCTGGGGGCGCAGTGGCAATCAGCCCCAGCATTTT
TRBV7-2	NA	TRBJ2-1	NA	CASSLYRPGEGQFF	TGTGCCAGCAGCTTATATCGACCAGGGGAAGGGCAGTTCTTC